Following are 3 T cell receptor beta chains from one sample sequenced in a study of control samples from healthy donors and cancer patients (dated by TCRdb to about 2020). Libraries were constructed by the immunoSEQ multiplex PCR assay. The clones in this table, taken by TCRdb from immuneACCESS, are in-frame only. Not every clone is retained; where verified, under half of the shortfall comes from an unresolved V gene, and the cause of the rest is unknown. Across this sample there are 95,000 to 150,000 clones, with just over 90% seen only once. The ten largest make up 7.8% of the sample. The sequencing input was blood. The receptors stem from a woman under 30 in good health.

This clone showed up just a few times. V is TRBV7-6 and J is TRBJ2-3; 13 nucleotides line up with TRBD2. The germline gives CDR1 SGHVS, CDR2 FNYEAQ. V lost 5 bases to trimming and J lost 0 bases; unmatched junction nucleotides: 5. The CDR3 loop spans 17 amino acids. The CDR3 reads CASSPSGLAGSTDTQYF. The CDR3, as DNA: TGTGCCAGCAGCCCCTCGGGACTAGCGGGAAGCACAGATACGCAGTATTTT. The full variable domain, with the rest looked up from reference TRBV7-6 and TRBJ2-3, is GAGVSQSPRYKVTKRGQDVALRCDPISGHVSLYWYRQALGQGPEFLTYFNYEAQQDKSGLPNDRFSAERPEGSISTLTIQRTEQRDSAMYRCASSPSGLAGSTDTQYFGPGTRLTVL.

V and J are TRBV5-1 and TRBJ1-4; 9 bases agree with TRBD1. V trimming: 2 bases; J trimming: 8 bases; junction bases outside the gene matches: 7. CDR3 length: 15 residues. CDR1 and CDR2 from the germline V gene are SGHRS and YFSETQ. The CDR3 spells CASSFGDREGEKLFF. The CDR3 nucleotides read TGCGCCAGCAGCTTTGGGGACAGGGAGGGGGAAAAACTGTTTTTT. Drawing the rest from reference TRBV5-1 and TRBJ1-4, the complete variable domain is KAGVTQTPRYLIKTRGQQVTLSCSPISGHRSVSWYQQTPGQGLQFLFEYFSETQRNKGNFPGRFSGRQFSNSRSEMNVSTLELGDSALYLCASSFGDREGEKLFFGSGTQLSVL.

The rearrangement joins TRBV28 to TRBJ1-3; D is ambiguous. Looked up from germline, CDR1 is MDHEN and CDR2 is SYDVKM. The CDR3 contains 16 residues. The V gene lost 8 bases and the J gene lost 0 bases, with 17 bases spanning the gap. The CDR3 reads CASLGQIINSGNTIYF. DNA of the CDR3: TGTGCCAGCCTAGGGCAGATTATTAACTCTGGAAACACCATATATTTT.